A selection of T cell receptor beta chains follows, all from one sample in a study of regulatory T cells in long-lasting Graves disease. One entry per CDR3 protein, called by TCRdb with MiXCR from the multiplex PCR reads. The table shows roughly 500,000 distinct CDR3 sequences, with around 12% occurring only once. The same data also went into a second study, on T cells in Graves' hyperthyroidism and ophthalmopathy.

The sample was peripheral blood mononuclear cells (PBMCs), taken at new diagnosis, from a patient treated with antithyroid drugs. The receptors originated from a woman aged 25 to 45 with Graves disease. Both conserved end residues are part of each CDR3.

v_call,cdr3_aa
TRBV20-1,CSARDPRGSYGYTF
TRBV3-1,CASSPTIGSVEQCF
TRBV28,CASSLGGRTQHF
TRBV20-1,CSARDGRESNEQFF
TRBV20-1,CSAPPSGTIFNEQFF
TRBV2,CASSEHGLLREQYF
TRBV27,CASSLLTSGIGNEQFF
TRBV12-3/TRBV12-4,CASSFGIFSNYGYTF
TRBV6-2/TRBV6-3,CASSYAAGGNQPQHF
TRBV24-1,CATSDGTVLSGSFNEQFF
TRBV20-1,CSAREASTNEQFF
TRBV20-1,CSARDAGLAGAEEQFF
TRBV28,CASSSYSDSQGETQYF
TRBV7-9,CASRLGTGYEQYF
TRBV28,CASSFPGLGEQYF
TRBV15,CATSRRGQVANQPQHF
TRBV5-1,CASSARVPSTDTQYF
TRBV7-8,CASSQRARGDEKLFF
TRBV25-1,CASSEYEVRTLVQETQYF
TRBV11-2,CASSLDALLETGVPYEQYF
TRBV12-3/TRBV12-4,CASSPQDSPHPGGYTF
TRBV2,CASTRGTGTQYF
TRBV5-4,CASSPARGANTGELFF
TRBV30,CAADRAMNTEAFF
TRBV6-2/TRBV6-3,CACLSMNTEAFF
TRBV11-2,CASSSLRGSVSEQFF
TRBV20-1,CSAGPSGSSHEQYF
TRBV6-2/TRBV6-3,CASRAPSVPAYEQYF
TRBV9,CASSVVSGNSGNTIYF
TRBV10-3,CAIGKTPGQGGTDTQYF
TRBV19,CASSIAFLGGGTDTQYF
TRBV5-1,CASSLDYRDPYGYTF
TRBV24-1,CATSGSDRPQHF
TRBV5-6,CASSRGSEKLFF
TRBV3-1,CASSQAFVDLAGYEQYF
TRBV3-1,CASSQDTPNYGYTF
TRBV20-1,CSARGPTQPSVQNYEQYF
TRBV5-1,CASSFATPSYEQYF
TRBV19,CASSIVGTGRVISNQPQHF
TRBV5-6,CASSPIIGELFF
TRBV30,CACGPRNKGNQPQHF
TRBV19,CASIFDAKLFF
TRBV5-8,CASSFIVGLGNTEAFF
TRBV2,CASSLAGAVGELFF
TRBV29-1,CSVELSAGTEAFF
TRBV6-5,CASSLSDRGRTEAFF
TRBV19,CASRDYGNQPQHF
TRBV12-3/TRBV12-4,CASSFGSGGNQPQHF
TRBV6-2/TRBV6-3,CASTLGPGQTLTGELFF
TRBV2,CASSRGFGETQYF
TRBV24-1,CATSDPNQETQYF
TRBV2,CASSRDKRLRNTEAFF
TRBV20-1,CSARDLRASGRADEQFF
TRBV11-3,CASSQEAGFLSPLHF
TRBV18,CASSPRAGALNTEAFF
TRBV20-1,CSARRTYGSYNSPLHF
TRBV11-2,CASSLAYGPLEQYF
TRBV19,CASSIRGHTNYGYTF
TRBV12-3/TRBV12-4,CASTSGVSRYNYNSPLHF